These 16 T cell receptor beta chains originate from one sample sequenced in a study of cytomegalovirus exposure and HLA in healthy donors. The PCR made use of 60 Vbeta and 13 Jbeta primers. Repertoires were generated with immunoSEQ multiplex PCR, while TCRdb's copy carries only in-frame clones and drops some. The top ten hold approximately 7.8% of the sample, which has tens of thousands of clones, around 80% seen once. The sequencing sample was made of PBMCs. The receptors were sampled from a young woman in good health and CMV-seropositive.

The chain employs TRBV15 and TRBJ2-7; D unresolved. The CDR3 spans 13 residues. Germline V gives CDR1 LNHNV, CDR2 YYDKDF (reference sequence). V lost 1 base, J lost 2 bases, and 6 bases lay in between. The CDR3 protein is CATSRGEAYEQYF. CDR3 DNA: TGTGCCACCAGCAGAGGCGAAGCCTACGAGCAGTACTTC. Together with reference TRBV15 and TRBJ2-7, the CDR3 gives the full variable domain: DAMVIQNPRYQVTQFGKPVTLSCSQTLNHNVMYWYQQKSSQAPKLLFHYYDKDFNNEADTPDNFQSRRPNTSFCFLDIRSPGLGDTAMYLCATSRGEAYEQYFGPGTRLTVT.

The chain employs TRBV4-2 and TRBJ2-3; 8 nucleotides align to TRBD2. The CDR3 extends over 14 amino acids. The V and J ends lost 4 bases and 4 bases, in that order; junction bases with no gene match: 4. Germline CDR1 and CDR2: LGHNA and YNFKEQ. The CDR3 DNA follows: TGTGCCAGCAGCCCAGCGGGAGCATCAGATACGCAGTATTTT. Translating gives CASSPAGASDTQYF.

The genes are TRBV29-1 and TRBJ2-7; 11 positions match TRBD2. Germline V CDR1 and CDR2: SQVTM, ANQGSEA. CDR3 length: 11 amino acids. The trim removed 5 bases at V and 12 bases at J, leaving 6 bases unmatched. The CDR3 loop reads CSVLHSGRGYF. The CDR3 DNA sequence: TGCAGCGTTCTGCATAGCGGGAGGGGGTACTTC.

This chain connects TRBV9 to TRBJ2-6; TRBD1 aligns across 7 bases. This CDR3 comprises 19 residues. After removal of 4 bases from V and 3 bases from J, the junction contained 16 bases not matched to a gene. Germline V gives CDR1 SGDLS, CDR2 YYNGEE. The CDR3 reads CASSSDRLSVPFGANVLTF. CDR3 sequence (DNA): TGTGCCAGCAGCTCGGACAGGCTCTCTGTTCCCTTTGGGGCCAACGTCCTGACTTTC.

The V and J genes are TRBV6-5 and TRBJ2-7; the D gene is possibly TRBD2 (6 bases). This CDR3 region has 14 residues. Germline CDR1 reads MNHEY; CDR2 reads SVGAGI. Trimming took 0 bases from V and 7 from J, leaving 13 bases between them. CDR3 bases: TGTGCCAGCAGTTACTCCGCTCAGGCGGGGGAGCAGTACTTC. This translates into CASSYSAQAGEQYF.

The chain joins TRBV13 to TRBJ2-5; D perhaps matches TRBD2 (5 bases). With the DNA end fitting TRBJ2-7 better, the J assignment may be wrong. This CDR3 has 16 residues. Germline values: CDR1 PRHDT, CDR2 FYEKMQ (reference sequence). The CDR3 loop is CASSLTRTGNSYEQYF. CDR3 bases: TGTGCCAGCAGCTTAACCCGGACTGGAAACTCCTACGAGCAGTACTTC.

The V and J genes are TRBV15 and TRBJ1-6; tentative D call: TRBD1 (5 bases). This CDR3 comprises 15 residues. V lost 1 base and J 4 bases, leaving 8 bases between the germline ends. Germline loops: CDR1 LNHNV, CDR2 YYDKDF (reference sequence). The CDR3 protein is CATSRGDSYNSPLHF. CDR3 nucleotides: TGTGCCACCAGCAGAGGGGACTCATATAATTCACCCCTCCACTTT. The full variable domain, its missing parts supplied by reference TRBV15 and TRBJ1-6, is DAMVIQNPRYQVTQFGKPVTLSCSQTLNHNVMYWYQQKSSQAPKLLFHYYDKDFNNEADTPDNFQSRRPNTSFCFLDIRSPGLGDTAMYLCATSRGDSYNSPLHFGNGTRLTVT.

The chain couples TRBV6-1 to TRBJ1-6, with TRBD1 matching 8 bases. CDR1 is MNHNS, CDR2 SASEGT, per germline. This CDR3 comprises 15 residues. V trimming: 2 bases; J trimming: 10 bases; junction bases outside the gene matches: 7. The CDR3 region is CASSERAGGISPLHF. CDR3 DNA: TGTGCCAGCAGTGAACGGGCAGGGGGCATATCACCCCTCCACTTT.

This clone was seen more than once but under ten times. Other DNA sequences in the sample encode the same CDR3. The chain is built from TRBV5-1 and TRBJ2-7; TRBD2 might be the D (5 bases). The CDR3 covers 12 residues. The germline CDR1 and CDR2 sequences are SGHRS and YFSETQ. The ends were cut back, 1 base at V and 4 bases at J, with 6 bases in the middle. The CDR3 loop reads CASSLSGYEQYF. CDR3 coding DNA: TGCGCCAGCAGCTTGTCGGGGTACGAGCAGTACTTC.

The genes are TRBV28 and TRBJ2-7; D not resolved. V was trimmed by 3 bases and J by 4 bases, leaving 7 bases between them. The CDR3 consists of 12 residues. The germline CDR1 and CDR2 sequences are MDHEN and SYDVKM. As DNA, the CDR3 is TGTGCCAGCAGTTTCGTACAGTACGAGCAGTACTTC. It yields the protein CASSFVQYEQYF.

The chain uses TRBV2 and TRBJ2-3, with TRBD2 matching over 12 bases. This CDR3 region has 16 residues. J was trimmed by 2 bases and V by 4 bases; bases with no gene match: 4. The germline V gene encodes CDR1 SNHLY and CDR2 FYNNEI. CDR3 sequence reads: CASSVLAGGTTDTQYF. CDR3 sequence (DNA): TGTGCCAGCAGTGTCCTAGCGGGAGGGACCACAGATACGCAGTATTTT.

The chain joins TRBV9 to TRBJ2-7; 9 nucleotides line up with TRBD2. This CDR3 has 15 residues. Looked up from germline, CDR1 is SGDLS and CDR2 is YYNGEE. Trimming removed 2 bases from V and 3 bases from J; junction bases left unmatched: 6. CDR3 in DNA: TGTGCCAGCAGCGTGGTGACTAGCGGTCGCTACGAGCAGTACTTC. This codes for CASSVVTSGRYEQYF.

The rearrangement uses TRBV11-2 and TRBJ2-7, with 11 bases aligning to TRBD2. CDR1 and CDR2 from the germline V gene are SGHAT and FQNNGV. This CDR3 spans 16 amino acids. V dropped 3 bases and J dropped 5; count of bases not matched to a gene: 9. The CDR3 nucleotides read TGTGCCAGCAGCTTCCCTACTAGCGGGAGATCCCACGAGCAGTACTTC. Its translation: CASSFPTSGRSHEQYF.

This clone was seen more than once but under ten times. This chain uses TRBV9 with TRBJ1-1; D gene unclear. V was trimmed by 2 bases and J by 4 bases, leaving 9 bases between them. The CDR3 runs to 13 residues. CDR1 is SGDLS and CDR2 is YYNGEE in the germline V gene. The CDR3 region has the DNA TGTGCCAGCAGCGTGGTGGAGGCCACTGAAGCTTTCTTT. As protein: CASSVVEATEAFF.

In its sample, this clone was seen a few times. This specimen includes other DNA sequences encoding the same CDR3. The CDR3 loop is CASSWTSGSYEQYF. The DNA for the CDR3 is TGCGCCAGCAGCTGGACTAGCGGGAGTTACGAGCAGTACTTC. The rearrangement links TRBV5-1 to TRBJ2-7; 13 bases agree with TRBD2. CDR3 length: 14 amino acids. Looked up from germline, CDR1 is SGHRS and CDR2 is YFSETQ. J was trimmed by 4 bases and V by 3 bases; bases with no gene match: 1.

V gene TRBV5-6 combines with J gene TRBJ2-7, with D maybe TRBD2 (6 bases). Looked up from germline, CDR1 is SGHDT and CDR2 is YYEEEE. V lost 4 bases to trimming and J lost 3 bases, with 8 bases between them. This CDR3 contains 12 residues. The CDR3 DNA sequence: TGTGCCAGCAGCGCGGGACGCTACGAGCAGTACTTC. Translated, it gives CASSAGRYEQYF. The full variable domain, its missing parts supplied by reference TRBV5-6 and TRBJ2-7, is DAGVTQSPTHLIKTRGQQVTLRCSPKSGHDTVSWYQQALGQGPQFIFQYYEEEERQRGNFPDRFSGHQFPNYSSELNVNALLLGDSALYLCASSAGRYEQYFGPGTRLTVT.